The TCR beta chain described here comes from a study of blood T cell repertoires in COVID-19 (dated by TCRdb to the early 2020s). Notes on the research overall: Samples from collaborators originated in the United States, Italy and Spain and spanned both the acute and convalescent phases of COVID-19. The prospective study material was composed of cDNA or gDNA derived from T cells, B-cell-depleted T cells, or PBMCs. Deeply sampled blood TCRbeta repertoires from subjects exposed to, actively infected with, or recovered from COVID-19 were included in the dataset. The repertoires were released in a freely available public database intended as a resource for research on the immune response to SARS-CoV-2. Samples were obtained from the ongoing ImmuneRACE study (first 160 participants) and from about 1,300 subjects provided by 6 global collaborators. Nearly every sample came with metadata listing a de-identified subject ID, COVID-19 status, age in years and sex. Where available, HLA class I and class II types were obtained from metadata supplied by the sample provider rather than from assay-based typing.

The CDR3, cysteine through phenylalanine, is 15 amino acids long. This entry keeps only the CDR3 DNA: 45 bases, framed from base 1. The germline V gene gives CDR1 as SGHVS and CDR2 as FQNEAQ. Trimming takes 2 bases off V and 1 base off J; junction bases not matched to a gene: 3. The collaborating institutions used their own protocols to collect whole blood in K2EDTA tubes. For TCRbeta analysis, collaborators shipped samples in one of three forms: frozen whole blood, isolated PBMCs, or DNA extracted from either of those sample types. In regard to this clone: What antigen it recognizes has not been identified. No much larger clone exists at a distance of one base, and base qualities are not known.

General findings and caveats noted by the study authors: How much clinical and demographic metadata was included differed by source and by participant, and the metadata was provided uncurated.

TCRbeta CDR3 regions were amplified from genomic DNA using the immunoSEQ Assay, a bias-controlled multiplex PCR. The original methods were these. The number of nucleated cells in each sample was estimated by amplification of reference gene primers within the assay. Sequence reads were collapsed and filtered to measure the absolute abundance of every unique TCRbeta CDR3 rearrangement. Productive Simpson clonality was computed per sample as the square root of Simpson's diversity index over productive rearrangements. TCRdb retrieved this table from immuneACCESS and kept in-frame rearrangements only. Not all clones are present; in checked studies, unresolved V genes account for under half, and no reason is known for the remainder. Clone size and the V and J calls come from that table; the DNA yielded D and trimming. The sample has 110,000 or so clones on record, roughly 85% of them singletons. Under 4.5% of the sample is taken by the ten largest.

Source material: peripheral blood. The sequence derives from a man aged 45-60 years with acute or convalescent COVID-19. The chain couples TRBV7-8 to TRBJ1-1, and TRBD1 aligns with 8 junction nucleotides. The CDR3 sequence is CASSLTDRANTEAFF. The DNA sequence is given as TGTGCCAGCAGCTTAACGGACAGGGCGAACACTGAAGCTTTCTTT.